Below, 10 T cell receptor beta chains from the same sample are listed, as sequenced in a study of cytomegalovirus exposure and HLA in healthy donors. 13 Jbeta primers and 60 Vbeta primers were used for the PCR. The assay was immunoSEQ multiplex PCR, and TCRdb's table has in-frame clones only and misses some. The sample lists 70,000 or so clones, around 91% occurring once. The sample comprised PBMCs. The source of these receptors is a woman under 40 in good health and CMV-seropositive.

On this clone itself: The CDR3 carries no conserved terminal phenylalanine or tryptophan, so it likely arises from a read error. The DNA is left out, because the CDR3 cannot be placed on it with certainty; the CDR3 is given as TCRdb lists it. The chain carries TRBV6-1 and TRBJ1-2; the D segment call TRBD1 is taken from the table without a DNA check. Germline values: CDR1 MNHNS, CDR2 SASEGT. The CDR3 length equals 9 residues, ends included. The CDR3 region is CASSEGQPV.

This rearrangement joins TRBV7-3 to TRBJ2-1; 8 bases match TRBD2. J gave up 7 bases and V 2 bases, and 4 bases lay outside the gene matches. The CDR3 contains 14 residues. CDR1 is SGHTA and CDR2 is FQGTGA in the germline V gene. In nucleotides, the CDR3 is TGTGCCAGCAGCTTAGGGACTAGTCAGAATGAGCAGTTCTTC. Translated, it gives CASSLGTSQNEQFF.

On this clone: At one end the junction does not follow the germline gene, possibly because of a read error. This rearrangement joins TRBV27 to TRBJ2-1, with a possible D match to TRBD2 (5 bases). This CDR3 comprises 15 residues. The germline V gene has CDR1 MNHEY and CDR2 SMNVEV (reference sequence). CDR3 sequence (DNA): TGTGCCAGCAGTCTAGCTGCGAGCTCCTACAGTGAGCAGTTCTTC. Amino acid sequence: CASSLAASSYSEQFF.

The CDR3 region is CASSYRGPEEQLFF. The DNA of the CDR3 is TGTGCCAGCAGTTACCGGGGTCCGGAGGAGCAGCTGTTTTTT. The chain joins TRBV6-6 to TRBJ2-2, with D perhaps matching TRBD2 (5 bases). In germline, CDR1 is MNHNY, CDR2 SVGAGI (reference sequence). The V and J ends lost 2 bases and 12 bases respectively, with 16 bases between them. The CDR3 runs to 14 residues.

The rearrangement uses TRBV6-4 and TRBJ1-2; perhaps TRBD1 as D (6 bases). From germline, CDR1 is MRHNA and CDR2 SNTAGT. V lost 6 bases and J 4 bases, leaving 18 bases between the germline ends. CDR3 length equals 15 residues. The CDR3 coding sequence is TGTGCCAGCAGCCCTAAGGTGGGGGCGAGCTATGGCTACACCTTC. Amino acids: CASSPKVGASYGYTF.

The CDR3 is CASSLGGRAEAFF. CDR3 in DNA: TGTGCCAGCAGCTTAGGGGGCAGGGCTGAAGCTTTCTTT. V usage is TRBV11-3 and J usage is TRBJ1-1; maybe TRBD1 (5 bases). The germline V gene encodes CDR1 SGHNT and CDR2 YENEEA. This CDR3 contains 13 residues. Trimming pared 1 base from V and 6 bases from J, leaving 9 bases between.

The chain carries TRBV18 and TRBJ2-3, with 9 bases identical to TRBD2. This CDR3 contains 17 residues. Per germline, CDR1 KGHSH and CDR2 LQKENI. V was pared by 3 bases and J by 4 bases, with 11 bases of the junction left unmatched. CDR3 in amino acids: CASSPKLSGRGADTQYF. The CDR3 bases are TGTGCCAGCTCACCTAAACTTAGCGGGAGAGGGGCAGATACGCAGTATTTT.

This chain connects TRBV18 to TRBJ2-7, with D hard to call. The CDR3 is 10 amino acids. The V and J ends lost 6 bases and 5 bases respectively, with 5 bases between them. The germline V gene has CDR1 KGHSH and CDR2 LQKENI. CDR3 in DNA: TGTGCCAGCTCTAAAAACGAGCAGTACTTC. Its protein product is CASSKNEQYF.

The chain recombines TRBV9 with TRBJ2-1; TRBD2 agrees at 8 bases. V lost 0 bases and J lost 7; bases outside the gene matches: 9. The CDR3 is 16 residues long. Germline assignment: CDR1 SGDLS and CDR2 YYNGEE. CDR3 sequence reads: CASSVVTGGPGNEQFF. CDR3 DNA sequence: TGTGCCAGCAGCGTAGTCACGGGAGGGCCGGGGAATGAGCAGTTCTTC.

The rearrangement joins TRBV15 to TRBJ2-5; 9 nucleotides line up with TRBD1. The tail of the sequence fits TRBJ2-7 better, so the J call may be wrong. The length of the CDR3 is 17 residues. Per germline, CDR1 LNHNV and CDR2 YYDKDF (reference sequence). CDR3 nucleotides: TGTGCCACCAGCAGAGCCCTTACAGGGGGCGCAGGCTACGAGCAGTACTTC. It specifies CATSRALTGGAGYEQYF.